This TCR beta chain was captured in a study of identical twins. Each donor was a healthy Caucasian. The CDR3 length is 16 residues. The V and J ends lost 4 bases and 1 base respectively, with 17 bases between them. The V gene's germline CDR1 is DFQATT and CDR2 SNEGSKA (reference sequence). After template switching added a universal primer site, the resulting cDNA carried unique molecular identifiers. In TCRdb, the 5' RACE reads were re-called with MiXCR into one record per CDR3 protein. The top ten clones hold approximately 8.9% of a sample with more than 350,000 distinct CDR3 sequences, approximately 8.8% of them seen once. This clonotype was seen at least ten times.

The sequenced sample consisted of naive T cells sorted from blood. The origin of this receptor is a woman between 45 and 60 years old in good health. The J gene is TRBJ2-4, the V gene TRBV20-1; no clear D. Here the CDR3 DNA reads TGCAGTGCTATAGGTCCGTTTTGGGTTGCCAAAAACATTCAGTACTTC. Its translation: CSAIGPFWVAKNIQYF.